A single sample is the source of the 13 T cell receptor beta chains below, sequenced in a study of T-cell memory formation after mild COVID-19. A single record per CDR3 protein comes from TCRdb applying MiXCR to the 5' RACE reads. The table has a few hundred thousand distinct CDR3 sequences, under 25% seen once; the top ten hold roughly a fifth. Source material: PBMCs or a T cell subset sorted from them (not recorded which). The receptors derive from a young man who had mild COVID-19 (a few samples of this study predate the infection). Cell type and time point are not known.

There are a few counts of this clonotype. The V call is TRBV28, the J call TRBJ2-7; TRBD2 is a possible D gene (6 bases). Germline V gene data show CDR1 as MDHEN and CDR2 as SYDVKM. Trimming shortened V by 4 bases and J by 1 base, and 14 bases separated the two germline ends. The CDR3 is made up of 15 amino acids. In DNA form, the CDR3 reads TGTGCCAGCAGTTCCGTCGGGAGCGTTTCCTACGAGCAGTACGTC. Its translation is CASSSVGSVSYEQYV.

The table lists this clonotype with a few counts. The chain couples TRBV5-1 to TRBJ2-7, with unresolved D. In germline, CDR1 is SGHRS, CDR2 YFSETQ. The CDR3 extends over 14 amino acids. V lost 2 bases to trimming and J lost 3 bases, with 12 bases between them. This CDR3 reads CASSLMTGDYEQYV. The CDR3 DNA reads TGCGCCAGCAGCTTAATGACCGGCGACTACGAGCAGTACGTC.

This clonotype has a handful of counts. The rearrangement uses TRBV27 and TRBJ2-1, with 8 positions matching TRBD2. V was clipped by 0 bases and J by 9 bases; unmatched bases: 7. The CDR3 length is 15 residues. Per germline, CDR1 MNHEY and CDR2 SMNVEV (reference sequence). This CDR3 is CASSLSFQRGSEQFF. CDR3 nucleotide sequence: TGTGCCAGCAGTTTATCGTTCCAGCGGGGGAGTGAGCAGTTCTTC.

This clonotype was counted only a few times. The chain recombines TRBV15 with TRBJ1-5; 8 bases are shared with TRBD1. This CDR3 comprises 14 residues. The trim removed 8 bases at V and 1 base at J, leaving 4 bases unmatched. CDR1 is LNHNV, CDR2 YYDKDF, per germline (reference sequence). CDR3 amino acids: CATLQGASNQPQHF. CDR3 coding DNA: TGTGCCACCTTGCAGGGGGCAAGCAATCAGCCCCAGCATTTT.

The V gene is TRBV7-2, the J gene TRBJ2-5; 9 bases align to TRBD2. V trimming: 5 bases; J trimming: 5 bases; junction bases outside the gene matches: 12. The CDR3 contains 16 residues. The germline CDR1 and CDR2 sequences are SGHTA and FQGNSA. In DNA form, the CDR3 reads TGTGCCAGCAGCCCTCTTGATGCGGGGGGGCTGGAGACCCAGTACTTC. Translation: CASSPLDAGGLETQYF.

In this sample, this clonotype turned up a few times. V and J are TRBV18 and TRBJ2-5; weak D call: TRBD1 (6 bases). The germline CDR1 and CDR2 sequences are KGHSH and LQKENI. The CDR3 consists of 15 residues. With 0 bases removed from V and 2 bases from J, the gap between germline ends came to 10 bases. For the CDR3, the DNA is TGTGCCAGCTCACCACCGTCGACAGGACAAGAGACCCAGTACTTC. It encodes CASSPPSTGQETQYF.

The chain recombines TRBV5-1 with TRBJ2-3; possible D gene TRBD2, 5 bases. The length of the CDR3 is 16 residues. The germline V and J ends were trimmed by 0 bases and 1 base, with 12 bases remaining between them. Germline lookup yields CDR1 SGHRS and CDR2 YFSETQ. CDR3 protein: CASSLAGFYRTDTQYF. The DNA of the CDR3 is TGCGCCAGCAGCTTGGCGGGGTTCTATCGCACAGATACGCAGTATTTT. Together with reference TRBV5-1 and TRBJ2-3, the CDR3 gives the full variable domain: KAGVTQTPRYLIKTRGQQVTLSCSPISGHRSVSWYQQTPGQGLQFLFEYFSETQRNKGNFPGRFSGRQFSNSRSEMNVSTLELGDSALYLCASSLAGFYRTDTQYFGPGTRLTVL.

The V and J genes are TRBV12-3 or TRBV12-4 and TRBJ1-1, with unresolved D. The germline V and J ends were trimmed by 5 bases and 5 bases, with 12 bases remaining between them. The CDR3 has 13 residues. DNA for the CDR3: TGTGCCAGCAGTCGGGTGGCTGCGACTGAAGCTTTCTTT. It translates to CASSRVAATEAFF.

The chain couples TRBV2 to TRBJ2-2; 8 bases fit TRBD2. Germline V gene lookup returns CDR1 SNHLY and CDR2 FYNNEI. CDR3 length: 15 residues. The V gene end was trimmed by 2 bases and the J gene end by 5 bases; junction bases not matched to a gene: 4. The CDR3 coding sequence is TGTGCCAGCAGTGAAACCCCGGGGGGGACCGGGGAGCTGTTTTTT. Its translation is CASSETPGGTGELFF.

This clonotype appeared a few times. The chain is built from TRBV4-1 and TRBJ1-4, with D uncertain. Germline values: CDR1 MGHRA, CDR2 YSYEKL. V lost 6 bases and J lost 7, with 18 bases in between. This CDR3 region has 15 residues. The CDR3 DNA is TGCGCCAGCAGTCCAAGGGAGGCGCGCCCTGAAAAACTGTTTTTT. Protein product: CASSPREARPEKLFF.

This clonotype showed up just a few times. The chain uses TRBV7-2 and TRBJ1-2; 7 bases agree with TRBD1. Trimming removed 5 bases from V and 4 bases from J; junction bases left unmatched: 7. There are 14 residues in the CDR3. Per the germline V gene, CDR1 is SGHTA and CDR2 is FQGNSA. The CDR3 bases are TGTGCCAGCAGCCTGGGGGGGACAGTCTATGGCTACACCTTC. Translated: CASSLGGTVYGYTF.

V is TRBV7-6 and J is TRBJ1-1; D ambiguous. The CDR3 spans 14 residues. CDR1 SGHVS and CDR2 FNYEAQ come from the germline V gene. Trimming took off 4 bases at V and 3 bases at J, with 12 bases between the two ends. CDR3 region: CASSYVGVDTEAFF. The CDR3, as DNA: TGTGCCAGCAGCTATGTGGGAGTAGACACTGAAGCTTTCTTT.

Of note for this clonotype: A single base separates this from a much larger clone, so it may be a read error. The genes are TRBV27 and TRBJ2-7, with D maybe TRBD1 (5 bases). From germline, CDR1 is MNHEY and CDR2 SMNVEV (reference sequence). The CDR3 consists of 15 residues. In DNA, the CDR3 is TGTGACAGCAGCCCCAGGGCAGGCAGTCCCTACGAGCAGTACGTC. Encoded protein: CDSSPRAGSPYEQYV.